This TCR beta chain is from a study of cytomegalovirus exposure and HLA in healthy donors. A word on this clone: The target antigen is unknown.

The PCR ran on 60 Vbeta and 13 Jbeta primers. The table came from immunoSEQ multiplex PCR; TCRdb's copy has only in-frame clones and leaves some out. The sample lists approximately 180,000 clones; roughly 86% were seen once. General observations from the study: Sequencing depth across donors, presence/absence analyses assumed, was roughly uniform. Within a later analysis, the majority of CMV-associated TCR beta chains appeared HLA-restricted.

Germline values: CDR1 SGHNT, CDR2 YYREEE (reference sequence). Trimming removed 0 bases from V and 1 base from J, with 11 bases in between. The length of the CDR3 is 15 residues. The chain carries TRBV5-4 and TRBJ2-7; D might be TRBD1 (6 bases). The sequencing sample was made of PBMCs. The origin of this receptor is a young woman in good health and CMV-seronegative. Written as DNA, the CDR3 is TGTGCCAGCAGCTTGGACGGACAGCCGTCCTACGAGCAGTACTTC. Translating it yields CASSLDGQPSYEQYF.